This T cell receptor (beta chain) was captured in a study of T cell responses to AZD1222 COVID-19 vaccine. General study points: Repertoires were sampled only after the peak T cell response. There were vaccine-associated CD4 TCRs across spike, dominant at 160-218 and 743-854.

The germline CDR1 and CDR2 sequences are SGHTA and FQGNSA. This CDR3 comprises 15 residues. V lost 3 bases, J lost 2 bases, and 6 bases stayed unmatched. With respect to this clone: What it recognizes is unknown.

Profiling relied on immunoSEQ multiplex PCR, and the TCRdb table lists in-frame clones only, not all of them. The table records over 70,000 clones, 85% to 90% of them present only once. Pooling was applied to second doses at about 4 or about 12 weeks. The specimen comprised peripheral blood, sampled 28 days after the second AZD1222 dose. The sequence derives from an adult who received the AZD1222 COVID-19 vaccine. The genes are TRBV7-2 and TRBJ2-7, with TRBD1 matching 8 bases. CDR3 sequence reads: CASSFRDRSTYEQYF. In DNA form, the CDR3 reads TGTGCCAGCAGCTTCAGGGACAGGTCTACCTACGAGCAGTACTTC.